This entry features one T cell receptor beta chain sequence. The sample comes from a study of blood T cell repertoires in COVID-19. Study context: Both acute and convalescent COVID-19 samples were obtained from the United States, Italy and Spain. Sources were T cells, B-cell-depleted T cells, or PBMCs; the material itself was cDNA or gDNA.

J was trimmed by 4 bases and V by 4 bases; bases with no gene match: 14. CDR3 length: 17 amino acids. Germline-derived CDR1 and CDR2 are SGHAT and FQNNGV. Methods used by the authors: Estimates of nucleated cell counts were drawn from the amplification of reference gene primers. Produced via immunoSEQ multiplex PCR; TCRdb's table is partial and in-frame only. Clone size and the V and J calls come from that table; the DNA yielded D and trimming. The repertoire holds under 350,000 clones, with 75% to 90% as singletons. V usage is TRBV11-2 and J usage is TRBJ1-2, with TRBD1 matching 8 bases. Source material: peripheral blood. The receptor's source is a man aged 35 to 55 with acute or convalescent COVID-19. CDR3 loop: CASSSHTETGEFYGYTF. The CDR3, as DNA: TGTGCCAGCAGCTCCCACACGGAGACAGGGGAATTCTATGGCTACACCTTC. The whole variable domain, filled in from reference TRBV11-2 and TRBJ1-2, reads EAGVAQSPRYKIIEKRQSVAFWCNPISGHATLYWYQQILGQGPKLLIQFQNNGVVDDSQLPKDRFSAERLKGVDSTLKIQPAKLEDSAVYLCASSSHTETGEFYGYTFGSGTRLTVV.